Reported below is one TCR beta chain. What it binds is not known. Possible read error: a much larger clone is one base away. These data are taken from a study of breast tumors, draining lymph nodes, adjacent tissues. Study conclusions and caveats: Luminal-like breast cancer showed significantly higher tumor–nontumor repertoire similarity than basal-like. Tumors had less TCR diversity than lymph nodes, more than nontumor tissue.

Samples came from axillary lymph nodes draining the breast cancer. TCRdb re-called the multiplex PCR reads with MiXCR, one entry per CDR3 protein. The data show about 200,000 distinct CDR3 sequences, less than 40% seen once. Germline CDR1 is DFQATT and CDR2 is SNEGSKA (reference sequence). The V end lost 2 bases, the J end lost 7 bases, and 17 bases lay between the germline ends. The CDR3 sequence is 14 residues long. The source material was axillary lymph node tissue. The TCR originated in a female donor with breast cancer. Some clones in this sample may be carry-over from other donors' samples. The chain links TRBV20-1 to TRBJ1-2; D is perhaps TRBD1 (6 bases). The DNA for the CDR3 is TGCAGTGCTAGAATACCACTCACAGGGTCTGGCTACACCTTC. Amino acid sequence: CSARIPLTGSGYTF.